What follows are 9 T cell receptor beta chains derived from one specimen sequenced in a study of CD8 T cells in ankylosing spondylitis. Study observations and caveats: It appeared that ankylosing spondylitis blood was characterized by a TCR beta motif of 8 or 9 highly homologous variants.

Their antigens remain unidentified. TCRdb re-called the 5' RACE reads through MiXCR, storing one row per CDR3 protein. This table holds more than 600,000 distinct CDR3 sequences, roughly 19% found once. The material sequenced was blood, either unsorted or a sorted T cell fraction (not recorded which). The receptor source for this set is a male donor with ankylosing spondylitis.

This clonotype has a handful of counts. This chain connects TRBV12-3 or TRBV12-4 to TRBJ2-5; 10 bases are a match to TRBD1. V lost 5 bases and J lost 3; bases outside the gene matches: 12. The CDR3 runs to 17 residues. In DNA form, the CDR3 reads TGTGCCAGCAGTCTCCCAGGGACAGGGGTGGGAGAAGAGACCCAGTACTTC. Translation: CASSLPGTGVGEETQYF.

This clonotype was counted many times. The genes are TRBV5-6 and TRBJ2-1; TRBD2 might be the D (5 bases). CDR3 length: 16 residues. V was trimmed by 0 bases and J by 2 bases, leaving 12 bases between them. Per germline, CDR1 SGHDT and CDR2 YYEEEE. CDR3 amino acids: CASSLGTAATYNEQFF. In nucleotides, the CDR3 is TGTGCCAGCAGCTTGGGAACAGCGGCTACCTACAATGAGCAGTTCTTC. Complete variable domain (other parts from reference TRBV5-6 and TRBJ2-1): DAGVTQSPTHLIKTRGQQVTLRCSPKSGHDTVSWYQQALGQGPQFIFQYYEEEERQRGNFPDRFSGHQFPNYSSELNVNALLLGDSALYLCASSLGTAATYNEQFFGPGTRLTVL.

The CDR3 here is CASSQRGQGVGDTQYF. The CDR3 DNA reads TGCGCCAGCAGCCAAAGGGGACAGGGGGTAGGAGATACGCAGTATTTT. The genes are TRBV4-1 and TRBJ2-3, with TRBD1 matching over 11 bases. Germline CDR1 and CDR2: MGHRA and YSYEKL. V lost 2 bases and J lost 5; bases outside the gene matches: 6. The CDR3 consists of 16 residues.

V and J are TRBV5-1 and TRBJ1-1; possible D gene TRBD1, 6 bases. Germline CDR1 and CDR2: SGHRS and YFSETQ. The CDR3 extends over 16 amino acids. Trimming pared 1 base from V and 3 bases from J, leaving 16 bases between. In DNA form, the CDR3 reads TGCGCCAGCAGCTTGTCGGGGACACCGGGCGACACTGAAGCTTTCTTT. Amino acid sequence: CASSLSGTPGDTEAFF.

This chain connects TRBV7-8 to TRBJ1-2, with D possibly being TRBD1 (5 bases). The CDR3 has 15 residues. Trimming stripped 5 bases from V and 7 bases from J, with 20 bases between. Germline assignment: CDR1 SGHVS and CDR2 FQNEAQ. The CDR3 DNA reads TGTGCCAGCAGCCCCTGGGGGGGAGCTCCCTCTGGCTACACCTTC. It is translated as CASSPWGGAPSGYTF.

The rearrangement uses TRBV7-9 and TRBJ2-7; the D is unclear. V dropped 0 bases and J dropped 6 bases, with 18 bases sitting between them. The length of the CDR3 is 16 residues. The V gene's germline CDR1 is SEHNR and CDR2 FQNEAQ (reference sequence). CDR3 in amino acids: CASSLAGPDPFGEQYF. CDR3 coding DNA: TGTGCCAGCAGCTTAGCAGGACCGGACCCTTTTGGCGAGCAGTACTTC.

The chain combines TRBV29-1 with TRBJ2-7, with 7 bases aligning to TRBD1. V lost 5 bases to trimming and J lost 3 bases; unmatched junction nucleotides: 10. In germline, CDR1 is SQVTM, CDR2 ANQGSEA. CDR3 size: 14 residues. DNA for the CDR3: TGCAGCGTTATTCCGGGACAGAGATTCTACGAGCAGTACTTC. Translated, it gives CSVIPGQRFYEQYF.

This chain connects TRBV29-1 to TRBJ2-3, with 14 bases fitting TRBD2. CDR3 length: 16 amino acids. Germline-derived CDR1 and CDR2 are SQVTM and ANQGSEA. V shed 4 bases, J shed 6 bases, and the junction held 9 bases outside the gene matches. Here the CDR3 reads CSVAPGLAGVSDTQYF. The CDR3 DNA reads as TGCAGCGTTGCTCCGGGACTAGCGGGAGTATCGGATACGCAGTATTTT.

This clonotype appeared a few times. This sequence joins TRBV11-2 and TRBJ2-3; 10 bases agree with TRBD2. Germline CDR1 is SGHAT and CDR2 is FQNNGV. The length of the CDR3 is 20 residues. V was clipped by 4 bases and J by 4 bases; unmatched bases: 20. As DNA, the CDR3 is TGTGCCAGCAGCTGGCCTTTAGCGGGGGGCCTAAAAGGCCGTGCAGATACGCAGTATTTT. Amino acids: CASSWPLAGGLKGRADTQYF.